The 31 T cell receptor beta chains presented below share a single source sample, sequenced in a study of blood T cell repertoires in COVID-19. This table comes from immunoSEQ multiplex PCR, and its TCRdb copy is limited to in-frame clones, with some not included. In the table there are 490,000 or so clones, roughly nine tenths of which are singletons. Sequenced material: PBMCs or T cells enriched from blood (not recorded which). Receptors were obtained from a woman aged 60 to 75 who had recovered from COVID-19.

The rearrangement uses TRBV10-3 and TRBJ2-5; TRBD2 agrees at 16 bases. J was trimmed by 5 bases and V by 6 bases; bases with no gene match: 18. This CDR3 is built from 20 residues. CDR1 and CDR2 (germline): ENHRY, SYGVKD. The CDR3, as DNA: TGTGCCATCAGCAGATTGGGACTAGCGGGGGGGACCCCTAGAGAGGAGACCCAGTACTTC. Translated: CAISRLGLAGGTPREETQYF.

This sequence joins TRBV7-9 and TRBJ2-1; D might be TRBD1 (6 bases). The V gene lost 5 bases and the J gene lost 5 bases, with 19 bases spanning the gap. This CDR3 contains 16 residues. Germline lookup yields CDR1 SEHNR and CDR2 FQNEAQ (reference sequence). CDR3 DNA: TGTGCCAGCAGCCTTCGCAGGGGTAAGATGGACAATGAGCAGTTCTTC. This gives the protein CASSLRRGKMDNEQFF. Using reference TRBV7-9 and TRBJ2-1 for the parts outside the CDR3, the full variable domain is DTGVSQNPRHKITKRGQNVTFRCDPISEHNRLYWYRQTLGQGPEFLTYFQNEAQLEKSRLLSDRFSAERPKGSFSTLEIQRTEQGDSAMYLCASSLRRGKMDNEQFFGPGTRLTVL.

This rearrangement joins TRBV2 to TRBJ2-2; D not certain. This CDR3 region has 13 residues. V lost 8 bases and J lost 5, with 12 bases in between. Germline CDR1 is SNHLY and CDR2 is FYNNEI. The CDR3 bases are TGTGCCAGCGATAAGCCCGGGACCGGGGAGCTGTTTTTT. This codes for CASDKPGTGELFF. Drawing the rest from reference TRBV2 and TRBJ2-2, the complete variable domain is EPEVTQTPSHQVTQMGQEVILRCVPISNHLYFYWYRQILGQKVEFLVSFYNNEISEKSEIFDDQFSVERPDGSNFTLKIRSTKLEDSAMYFCASDKPGTGELFFGEGSRLTVL.

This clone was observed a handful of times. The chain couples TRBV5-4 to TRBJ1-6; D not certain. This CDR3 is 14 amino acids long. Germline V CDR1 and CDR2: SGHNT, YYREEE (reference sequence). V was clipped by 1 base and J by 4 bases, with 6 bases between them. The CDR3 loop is CASSLTRYNSPLHF. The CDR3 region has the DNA TGTGCCAGCAGCTTGACTCGGTATAATTCACCCCTCCACTTT. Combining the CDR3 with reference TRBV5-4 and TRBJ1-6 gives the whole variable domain ETGVTQSPTHLIKTRGQQVTLRCSSQSGHNTVSWYQQALGQGPQFIFQYYREEENGRGNFPPRFSGLQFPNYSSELNVNALELDDSALYLCASSLTRYNSPLHFGNGTRLTVT.

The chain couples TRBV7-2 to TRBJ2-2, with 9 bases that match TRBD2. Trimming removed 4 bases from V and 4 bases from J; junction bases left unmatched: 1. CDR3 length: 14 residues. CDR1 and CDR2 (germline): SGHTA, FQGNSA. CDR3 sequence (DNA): TGTGCCAGCAGCTATAGCGGGGGCACCGGGGAGCTGTTTTTT. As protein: CASSYSGGTGELFF. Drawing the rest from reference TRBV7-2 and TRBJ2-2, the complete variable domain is GAGVSQSPSNKVTEKGKDVELRCDPISGHTALYWYRQSLGQGLEFLIYFQGNSAPDKSGLPSDRFSAERTGGSVSTLTIQRTQQEDSAVYLCASSYSGGTGELFFGEGSRLTVL.

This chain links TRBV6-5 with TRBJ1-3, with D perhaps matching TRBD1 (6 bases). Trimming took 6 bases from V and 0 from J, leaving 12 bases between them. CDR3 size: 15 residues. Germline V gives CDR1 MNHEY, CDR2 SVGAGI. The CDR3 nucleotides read TGTGCCAGCAGCTCACAGGGTTCCTCTGGAAACACCATATATTTT. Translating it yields CASSSQGSSGNTIYF.

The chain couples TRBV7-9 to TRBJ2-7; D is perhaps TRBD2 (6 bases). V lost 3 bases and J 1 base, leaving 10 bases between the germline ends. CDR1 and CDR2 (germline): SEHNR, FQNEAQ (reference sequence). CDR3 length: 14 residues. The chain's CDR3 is CASSFGGNSYEQYF. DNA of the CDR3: TGTGCCAGCAGCTTTGGGGGGAATTCCTACGAGCAGTACTTC.

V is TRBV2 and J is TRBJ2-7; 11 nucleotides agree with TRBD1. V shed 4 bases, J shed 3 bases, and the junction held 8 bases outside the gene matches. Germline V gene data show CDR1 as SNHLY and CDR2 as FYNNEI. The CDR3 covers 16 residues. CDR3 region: CASSVKGQGGGYEQYF. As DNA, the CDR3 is TGTGCCAGCAGTGTAAAGGGACAGGGGGGAGGCTACGAGCAGTACTTC.

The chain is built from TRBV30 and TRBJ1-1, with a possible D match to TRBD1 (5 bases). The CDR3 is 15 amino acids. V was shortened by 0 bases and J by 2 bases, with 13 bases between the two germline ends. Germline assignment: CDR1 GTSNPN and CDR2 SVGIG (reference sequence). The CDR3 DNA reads TGTGCCTGGAGTGTATTGGGGCGCCTCAACACTGAAGCTTTCTTT. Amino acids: CAWSVLGRLNTEAFF.

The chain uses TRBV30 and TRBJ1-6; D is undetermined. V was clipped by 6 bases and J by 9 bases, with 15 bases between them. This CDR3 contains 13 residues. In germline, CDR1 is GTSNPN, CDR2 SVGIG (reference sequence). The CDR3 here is CACRPWESSPLHF. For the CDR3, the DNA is TGTGCCTGCCGACCGTGGGAGAGTTCACCCCTCCACTTT.

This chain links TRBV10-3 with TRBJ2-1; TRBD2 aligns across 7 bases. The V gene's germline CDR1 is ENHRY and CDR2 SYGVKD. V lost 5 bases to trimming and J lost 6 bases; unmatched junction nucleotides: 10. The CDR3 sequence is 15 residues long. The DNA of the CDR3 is TGTGCCATCAGTACGGCGATAGCGGGCCGCAATGAGCAGTTCTTC. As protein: CAISTAIAGRNEQFF.

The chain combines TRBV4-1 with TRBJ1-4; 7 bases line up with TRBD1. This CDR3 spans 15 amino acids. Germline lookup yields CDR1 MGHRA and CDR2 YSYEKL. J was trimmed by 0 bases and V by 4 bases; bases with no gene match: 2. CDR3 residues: CASSPGTATNEKLFF. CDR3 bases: TGCGCCAGCAGCCCAGGGACAGCAACTAATGAAAAACTGTTTTTT.

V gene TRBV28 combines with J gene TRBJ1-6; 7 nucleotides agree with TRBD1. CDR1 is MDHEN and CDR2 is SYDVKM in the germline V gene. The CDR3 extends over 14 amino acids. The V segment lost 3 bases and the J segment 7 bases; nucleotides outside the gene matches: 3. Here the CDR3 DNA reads TGTGCCAGCAGTTTGGCCAGGGGGAATTCACCCCTCCACTTT. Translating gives CASSLARGNSPLHF. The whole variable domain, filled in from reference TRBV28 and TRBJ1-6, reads DVKVTQSSRYLVKRTGEKVFLECVQDMDHENMFWYRQDPGLGLRLIYFSYDVKMKEKGDIPEGYSVSREKKERFSLILESASTNQTSMYLCASSLARGNSPLHFGNGTRLTVT.

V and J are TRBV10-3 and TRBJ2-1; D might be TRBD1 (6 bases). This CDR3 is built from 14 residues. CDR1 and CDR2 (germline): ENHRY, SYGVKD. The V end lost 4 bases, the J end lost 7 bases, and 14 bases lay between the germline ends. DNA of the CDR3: TGTGCCATCAGTGCGCGGCCCCAGGGGAATGAGCAGTTCTTC. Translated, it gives CAISARPQGNEQFF.

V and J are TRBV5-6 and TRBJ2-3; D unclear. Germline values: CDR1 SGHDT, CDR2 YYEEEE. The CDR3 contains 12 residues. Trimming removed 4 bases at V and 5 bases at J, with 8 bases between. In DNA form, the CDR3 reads TGTGCCAGCAGCCCGACGGGAGATACGCAGTATTTT. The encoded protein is CASSPTGDTQYF. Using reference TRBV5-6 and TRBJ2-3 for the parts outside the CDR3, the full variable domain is DAGVTQSPTHLIKTRGQQVTLRCSPKSGHDTVSWYQQALGQGPQFIFQYYEEEERQRGNFPDRFSGHQFPNYSSELNVNALLLGDSALYLCASSPTGDTQYFGPGTRLTVL.

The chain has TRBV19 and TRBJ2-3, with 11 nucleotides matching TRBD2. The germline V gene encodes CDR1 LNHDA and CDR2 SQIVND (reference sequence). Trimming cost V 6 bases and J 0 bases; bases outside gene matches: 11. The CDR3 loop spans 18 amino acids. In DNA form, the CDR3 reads TGTGCCAGTAGGAGGGGGACTAGCGGTGAGACTAGCACAGATACGCAGTATTTT. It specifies CASRRGTSGETSTDTQYF.

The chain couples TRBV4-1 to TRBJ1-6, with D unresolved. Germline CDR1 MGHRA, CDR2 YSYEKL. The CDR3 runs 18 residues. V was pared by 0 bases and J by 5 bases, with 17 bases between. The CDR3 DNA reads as TGCGCCAGCAGCCAAGAGGATCGACGACTGGGTCATAATTCACCCCTCCACTTT. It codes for CASSQEDRRLGHNSPLHF.

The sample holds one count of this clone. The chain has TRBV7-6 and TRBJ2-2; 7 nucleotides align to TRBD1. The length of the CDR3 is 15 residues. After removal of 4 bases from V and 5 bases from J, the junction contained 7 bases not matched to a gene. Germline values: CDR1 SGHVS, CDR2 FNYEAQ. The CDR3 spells CASSSNFRGTGELFF. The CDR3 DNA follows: TGTGCCAGCAGCTCTAACTTCAGGGGGACCGGGGAGCTGTTTTTT.

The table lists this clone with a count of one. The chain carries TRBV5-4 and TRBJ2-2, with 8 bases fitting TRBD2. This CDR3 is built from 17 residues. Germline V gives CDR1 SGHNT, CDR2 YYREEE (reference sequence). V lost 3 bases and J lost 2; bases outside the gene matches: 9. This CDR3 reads CASSSPIAGSNTGELFF. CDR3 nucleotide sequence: TGTGCCAGCAGCTCACCAATAGCGGGGAGTAACACCGGGGAGCTGTTTTTT.

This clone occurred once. CDR3 bases: TGTGCCTGGAATCATAAGGACAGGGCAAGCACAGATACGCAGTATTTT. Protein sequence: CAWNHKDRASTDTQYF. The chain is built from TRBV30 and TRBJ2-3; 8 positions agree with TRBD1. CDR1 and CDR2 (germline): GTSNPN, SVGIG (reference sequence). The V and J ends lost 4 bases and 0 bases, in that order; junction bases with no gene match: 9. The CDR3 runs to 16 residues.

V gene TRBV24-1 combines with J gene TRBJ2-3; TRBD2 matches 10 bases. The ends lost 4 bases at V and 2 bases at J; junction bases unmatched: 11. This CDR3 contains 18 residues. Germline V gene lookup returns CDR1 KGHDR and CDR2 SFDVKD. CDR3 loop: CATSDRASSGGSTDTQYF. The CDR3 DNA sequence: TGTGCCACCAGTGACCGGGCTTCTAGCGGGGGATCCACAGATACGCAGTATTTT.

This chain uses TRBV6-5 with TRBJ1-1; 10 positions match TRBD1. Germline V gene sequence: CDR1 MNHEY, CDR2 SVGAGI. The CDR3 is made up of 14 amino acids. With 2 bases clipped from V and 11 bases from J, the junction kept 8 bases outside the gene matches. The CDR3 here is CASSYQTGGSGAFF. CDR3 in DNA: TGTGCCAGCAGTTACCAGACAGGGGGCTCAGGGGCTTTCTTT.

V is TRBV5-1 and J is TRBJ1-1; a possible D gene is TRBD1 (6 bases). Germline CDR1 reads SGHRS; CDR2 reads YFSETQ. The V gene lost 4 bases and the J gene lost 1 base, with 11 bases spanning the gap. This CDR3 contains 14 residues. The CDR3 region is CASSDGTTNTEAFF. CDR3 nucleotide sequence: TGCGCCAGCAGCGATGGGACAACGAACACTGAAGCTTTCTTT.

CDR3 nucleotides: TGTGCCAGCAGGGCGGGTTTCTCCTATGGCTACACCTTC. Amino acid sequence: CASRAGFSYGYTF. V is TRBV21-1 and J is TRBJ1-2. TRBV21-1 is marked as a pseudogene. The CDR3 extends over 13 amino acids.

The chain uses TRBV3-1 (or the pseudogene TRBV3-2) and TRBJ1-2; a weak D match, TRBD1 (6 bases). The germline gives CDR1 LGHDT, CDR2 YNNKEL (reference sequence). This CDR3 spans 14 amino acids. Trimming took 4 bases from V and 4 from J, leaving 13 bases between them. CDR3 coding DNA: TGTGCCAGCAGCCCGGACAGTGACGTCTATGGCTACACCTTC. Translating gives CASSPDSDVYGYTF.

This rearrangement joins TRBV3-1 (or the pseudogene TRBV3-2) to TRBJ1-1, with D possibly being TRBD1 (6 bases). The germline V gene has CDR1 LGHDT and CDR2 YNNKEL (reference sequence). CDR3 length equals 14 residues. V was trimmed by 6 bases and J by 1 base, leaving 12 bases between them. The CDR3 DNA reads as TGTGCCAGCAGACTGGGACAAAGGAACACTGAAGCTTTCTTT. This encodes CASRLGQRNTEAFF.

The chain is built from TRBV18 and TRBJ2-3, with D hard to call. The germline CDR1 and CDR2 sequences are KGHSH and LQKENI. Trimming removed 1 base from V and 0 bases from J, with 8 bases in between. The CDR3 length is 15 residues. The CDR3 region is CASSPLAYSTDTQYF. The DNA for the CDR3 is TGTGCCAGCTCACCACTAGCCTATAGCACAGATACGCAGTATTTT.

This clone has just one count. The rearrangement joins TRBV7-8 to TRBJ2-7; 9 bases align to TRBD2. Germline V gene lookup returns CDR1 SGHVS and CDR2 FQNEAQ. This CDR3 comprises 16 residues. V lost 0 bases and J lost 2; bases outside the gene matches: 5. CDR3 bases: TGTGCCAGCAGCTTAGCGAGGCTAGCGGGGACCTACGAGCAGTACGTC. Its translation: CASSLARLAGTYEQYV.

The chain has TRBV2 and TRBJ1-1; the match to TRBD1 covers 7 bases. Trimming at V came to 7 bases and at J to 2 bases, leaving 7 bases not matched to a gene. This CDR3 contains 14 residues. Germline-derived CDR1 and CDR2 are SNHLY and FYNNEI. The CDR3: CASNGQVGNTEAFF. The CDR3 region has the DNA TGTGCCAGCAATGGACAGGTAGGAAACACTGAAGCTTTCTTT.

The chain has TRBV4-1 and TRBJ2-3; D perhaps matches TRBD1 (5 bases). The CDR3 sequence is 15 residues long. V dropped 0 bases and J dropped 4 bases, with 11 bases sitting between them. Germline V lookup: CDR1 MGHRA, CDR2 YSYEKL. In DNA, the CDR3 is TGCGCCAGCAGCCAAGAGGCAGGGTTCTCAGATACGCAGTATTTT. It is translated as CASSQEAGFSDTQYF.

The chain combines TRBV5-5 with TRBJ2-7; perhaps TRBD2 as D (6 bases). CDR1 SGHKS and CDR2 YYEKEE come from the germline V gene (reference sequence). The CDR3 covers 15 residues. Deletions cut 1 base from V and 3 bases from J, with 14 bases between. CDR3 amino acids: CASSLTPGVNYEQYF. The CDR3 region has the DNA TGTGCCAGCAGCTTGACCCCGGGGGTCAACTACGAGCAGTACTTC.